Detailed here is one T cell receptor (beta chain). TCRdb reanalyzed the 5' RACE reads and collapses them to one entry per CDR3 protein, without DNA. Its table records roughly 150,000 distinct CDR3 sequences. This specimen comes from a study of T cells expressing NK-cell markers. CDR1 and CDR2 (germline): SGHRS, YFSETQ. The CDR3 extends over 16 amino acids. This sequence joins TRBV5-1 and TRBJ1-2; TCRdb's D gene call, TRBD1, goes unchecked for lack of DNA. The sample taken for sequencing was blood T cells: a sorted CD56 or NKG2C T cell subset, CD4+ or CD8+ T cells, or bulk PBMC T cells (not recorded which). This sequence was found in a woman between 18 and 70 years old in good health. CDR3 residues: CASSLDRLPGNYGYTF.